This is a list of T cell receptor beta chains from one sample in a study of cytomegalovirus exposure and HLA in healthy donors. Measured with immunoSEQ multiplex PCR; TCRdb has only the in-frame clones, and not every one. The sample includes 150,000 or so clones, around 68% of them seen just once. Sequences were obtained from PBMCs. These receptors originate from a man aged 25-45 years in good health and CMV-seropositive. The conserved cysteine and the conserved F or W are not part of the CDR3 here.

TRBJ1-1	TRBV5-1	ASSKSTGMNTEAF
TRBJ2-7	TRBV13	ASSMDRVGRSRYEQY
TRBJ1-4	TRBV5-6	ASSLVSEKLF
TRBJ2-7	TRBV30	AWTRDRGVYEQY
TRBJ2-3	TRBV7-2	ASLGDTDTQY
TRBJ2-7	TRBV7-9	ASSLAGREGEQY
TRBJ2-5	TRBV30	AWIPGLARTQY
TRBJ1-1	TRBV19	ASSGMTGGDTEAF
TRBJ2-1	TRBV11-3	ASSLEGTSGRLRDEQF
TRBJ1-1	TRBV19	ATTKPGGNTEAF
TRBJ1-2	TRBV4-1	ASSQAGGQGYGYT
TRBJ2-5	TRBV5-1	ASSLEQVIQETQY
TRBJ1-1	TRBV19	ASSDKNTAAF
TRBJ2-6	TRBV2	ASSGTGAGANVLT